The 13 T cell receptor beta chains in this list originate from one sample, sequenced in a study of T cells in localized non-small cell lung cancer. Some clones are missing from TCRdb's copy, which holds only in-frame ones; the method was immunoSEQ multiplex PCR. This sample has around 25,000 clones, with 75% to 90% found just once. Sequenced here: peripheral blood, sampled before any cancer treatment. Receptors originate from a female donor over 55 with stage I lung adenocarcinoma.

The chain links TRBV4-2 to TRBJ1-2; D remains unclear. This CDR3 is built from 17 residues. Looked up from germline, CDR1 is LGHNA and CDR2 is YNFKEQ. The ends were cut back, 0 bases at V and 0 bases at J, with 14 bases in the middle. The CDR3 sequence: CASSQDRLTSANYGYTF. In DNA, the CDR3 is TGTGCCAGCAGCCAAGATCGTCTCACTTCAGCTAACTATGGCTACACCTTC.

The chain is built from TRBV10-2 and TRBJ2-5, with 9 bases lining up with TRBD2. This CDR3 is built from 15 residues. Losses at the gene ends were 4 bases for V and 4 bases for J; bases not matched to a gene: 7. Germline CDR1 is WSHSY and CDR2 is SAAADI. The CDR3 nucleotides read TGCGCCAGCAGTGGGAATAGCGGGAGTACAGAGACCCAGTACTTC. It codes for CASSGNSGSTETQYF.

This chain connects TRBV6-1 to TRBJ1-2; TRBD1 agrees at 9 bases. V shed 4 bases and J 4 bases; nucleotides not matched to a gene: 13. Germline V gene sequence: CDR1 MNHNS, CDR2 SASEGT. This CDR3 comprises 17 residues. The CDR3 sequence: CASSARQGDVLGYGYTF. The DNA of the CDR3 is TGTGCCAGCAGTGCTAGACAGGGGGACGTCTTAGGCTATGGCTACACCTTC.

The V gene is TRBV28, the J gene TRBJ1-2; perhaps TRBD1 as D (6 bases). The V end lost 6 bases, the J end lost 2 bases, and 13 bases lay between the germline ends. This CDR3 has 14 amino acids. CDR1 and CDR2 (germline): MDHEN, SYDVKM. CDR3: CASSRQDMNYGYTF. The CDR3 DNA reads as TGTGCCAGCAGCCGACAGGACATGAACTATGGCTACACCTTC.

The CDR3 is CASSMGTSGANVLTF. DNA for the CDR3: TGTGCCAGTAGTATGGGGACTTCTGGGGCCAACGTCCTGACTTTC. The chain has TRBV19 and TRBJ2-6; D may be TRBD2 (6 bases). Germline V gene sequence: CDR1 LNHDA, CDR2 SQIVND (reference sequence). V was cut by 3 bases and J by 1 base, with 7 bases left in between. The CDR3 contains 15 residues.

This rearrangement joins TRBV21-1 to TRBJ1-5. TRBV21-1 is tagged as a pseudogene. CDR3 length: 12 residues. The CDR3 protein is CARRDGDQPQHF. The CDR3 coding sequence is TGTGCCAGACGGGACGGGGATCAGCCCCAGCATTTT.

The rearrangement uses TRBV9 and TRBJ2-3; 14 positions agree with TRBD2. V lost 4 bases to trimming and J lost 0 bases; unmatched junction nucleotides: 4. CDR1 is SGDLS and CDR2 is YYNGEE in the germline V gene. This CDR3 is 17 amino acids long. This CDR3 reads CASSTGLAGASTDTQYF. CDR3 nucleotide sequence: TGTGCCAGCAGCACGGGACTAGCGGGAGCTAGCACAGATACGCAGTATTTT.

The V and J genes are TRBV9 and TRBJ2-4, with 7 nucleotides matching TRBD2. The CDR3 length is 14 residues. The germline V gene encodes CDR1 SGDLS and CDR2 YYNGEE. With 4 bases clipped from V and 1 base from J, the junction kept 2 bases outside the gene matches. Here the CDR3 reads CASSTGGAKNIQYF. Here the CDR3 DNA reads TGTGCCAGCAGCACCGGGGGGGCCAAAAACATTCAGTACTTC.

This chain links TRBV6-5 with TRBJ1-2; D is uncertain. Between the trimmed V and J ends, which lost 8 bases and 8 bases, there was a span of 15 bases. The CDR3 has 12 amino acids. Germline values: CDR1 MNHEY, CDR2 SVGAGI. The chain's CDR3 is CASGVQVGGYTF. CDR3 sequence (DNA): TGTGCCAGCGGGGTTCAAGTCGGAGGCTACACCTTC.

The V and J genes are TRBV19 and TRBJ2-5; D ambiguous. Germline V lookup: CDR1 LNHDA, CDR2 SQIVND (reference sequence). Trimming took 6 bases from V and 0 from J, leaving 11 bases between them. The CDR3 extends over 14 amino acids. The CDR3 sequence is CASSLSTYQETQYF. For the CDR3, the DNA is TGTGCCAGTAGCCTTTCAACGTACCAAGAGACCCAGTACTTC.

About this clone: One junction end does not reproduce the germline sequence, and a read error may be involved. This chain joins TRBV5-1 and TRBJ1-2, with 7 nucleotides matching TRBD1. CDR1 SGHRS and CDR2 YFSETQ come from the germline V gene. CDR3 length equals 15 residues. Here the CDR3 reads CASGPDRAPNDGYTF. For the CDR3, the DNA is TGCGCCAGCGGCCCCGACAGGGCCCCTAACGATGGCTACACCTTC. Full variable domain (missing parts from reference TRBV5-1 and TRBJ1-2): KAGVTQTPRYLIKTRGQQVTLSCSPISGHRSVSWYQQTPGQGLQFLFEYFSETQRNKGNFPGRFSGRQFSNSRSEMNVSTLELGDSALYLCASGPDRAPNDGYTFGSGTRLTVV.

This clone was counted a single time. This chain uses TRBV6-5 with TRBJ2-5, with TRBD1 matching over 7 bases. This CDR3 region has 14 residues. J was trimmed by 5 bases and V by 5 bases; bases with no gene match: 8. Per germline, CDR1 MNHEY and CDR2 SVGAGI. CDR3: CASSERDSGETQYF. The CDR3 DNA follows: TGTGCCAGCAGTGAGAGGGACAGTGGGGAGACCCAGTACTTC.

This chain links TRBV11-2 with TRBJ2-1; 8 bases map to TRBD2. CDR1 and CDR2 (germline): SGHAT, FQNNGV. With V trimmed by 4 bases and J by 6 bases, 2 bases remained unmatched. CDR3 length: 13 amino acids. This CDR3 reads CASSWGLVNEQFF. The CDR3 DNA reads TGTGCCAGCAGCTGGGGACTAGTCAATGAGCAGTTCTTC.